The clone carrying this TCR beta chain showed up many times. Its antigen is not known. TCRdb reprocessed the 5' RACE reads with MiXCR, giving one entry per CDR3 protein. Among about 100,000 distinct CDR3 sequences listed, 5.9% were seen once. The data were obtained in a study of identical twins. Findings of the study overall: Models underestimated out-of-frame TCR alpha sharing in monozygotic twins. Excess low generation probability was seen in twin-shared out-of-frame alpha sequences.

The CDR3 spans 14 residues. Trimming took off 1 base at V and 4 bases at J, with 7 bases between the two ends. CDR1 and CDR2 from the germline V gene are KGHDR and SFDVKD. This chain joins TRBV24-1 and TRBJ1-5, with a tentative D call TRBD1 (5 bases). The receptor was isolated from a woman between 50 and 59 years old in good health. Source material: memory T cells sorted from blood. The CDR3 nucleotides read TGTGCCACCAGTGATTTAGGGGTAAATCAGCCCCAGCATTTT. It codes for CATSDLGVNQPQHF.